This TCR beta chain was captured in a study of T cell repertoires in cytomegalovirus infection. Study context: It was the public TCR beta signatures that indicated both CMV infection and matching HLA type.

The germline V gene has CDR1 LGHDT and CDR2 YNNKEL (reference sequence). V shed 3 bases and J shed 7 bases, with 10 bases lying between them. The CDR3 spans 14 residues. TCRdb called the reads again in MiXCR, with one record for every CDR3 protein. The table lists 250,000 to 300,000 distinct CDR3 sequences, roughly 15% of them singletons. This clonotype has more than one count but fewer than ten. This receptor was taken from a human donor in good health (CMV status not recorded). Some clones in this sample may be carry-over from other donors' samples. Source material: PBMCs. This chain connects TRBV3-1 to TRBJ1-6; D not certain. The CDR3, as DNA: TGTGCCAGCAGCCAGACCGACGTAAATTCACCCCTCCACTTT. Encoded protein: CASSQTDVNSPLHF.